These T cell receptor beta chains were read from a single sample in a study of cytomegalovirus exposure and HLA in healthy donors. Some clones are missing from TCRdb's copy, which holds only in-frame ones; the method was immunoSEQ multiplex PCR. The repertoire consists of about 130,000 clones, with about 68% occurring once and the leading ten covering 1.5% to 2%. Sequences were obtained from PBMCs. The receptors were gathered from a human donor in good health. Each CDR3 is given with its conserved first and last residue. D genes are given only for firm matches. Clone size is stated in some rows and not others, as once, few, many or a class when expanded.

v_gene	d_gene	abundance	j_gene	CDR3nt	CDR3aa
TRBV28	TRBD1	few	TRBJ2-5	TGTGCCAGCAGTTTGAACAGGGGCCTAGAGACCCAGTACTTC	CASSLNRGLETQYF
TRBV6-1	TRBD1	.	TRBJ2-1	TGTGCCACGTCACGGGACAGTACTTACAATGAGCAGTTCTTC	CATSRDSTYNEQFF
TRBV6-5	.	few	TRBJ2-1	TGTGCCACCCGAAGGGGGGGCGGGACGGGGAATGAGCAGTTCTTC	CATRRGGGTGNEQFF
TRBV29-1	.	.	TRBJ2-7	TGCAGCGTGTGGCAGGGAACCTACGAGCAGTACTTC	CSVWQGTYEQYF
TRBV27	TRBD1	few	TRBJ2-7	TGTGCCAGCAGTAGGGACAGGGGCGGCGGGAGCGTTCAAGTGGGGCCCTACGAGCAGTACTTC	CASSRDRGGGSVQVGPYEQYF
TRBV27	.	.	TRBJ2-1	TGTGCCAGCAGTTTTTTGCAGTACAATGAGCAGTTCTTC	CASSFLQYNEQFF
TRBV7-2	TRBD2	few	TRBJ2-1	TGTGCCACCGGATGGAAGGGACTAGCGGACAATGAGCAGTTCTTC	CATGWKGLADNEQFF
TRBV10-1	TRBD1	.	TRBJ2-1	TGCGCCAGCAGTGATGGACAGGGCTACAATGAGCAGTTCTTC	CASSDGQGYNEQFF
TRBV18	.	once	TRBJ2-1	TGTGCCAGCTCACCCCCAAGTAGTAATGAGCAGTTCTTC	CASSPPSSNEQFF
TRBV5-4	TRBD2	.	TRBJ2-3	TGTGCCAGCAGCAGCATTAGCGGGAGGGCCACAGATACGCAGTATTTT	CASSSISGRATDTQYF
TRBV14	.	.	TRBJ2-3	TGTGCCAGCAGCCTTGGGCTTCGCACAGATGCGCAGTATTTT	CASSLGLRTDAQYF
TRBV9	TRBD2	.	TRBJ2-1	TGTGCCAGCAGCGTAATGGAACTTGGGGGGGTTGAGCAGTTCTTC	CASSVMELGGVEQFF
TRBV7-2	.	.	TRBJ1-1	TGTGCCAGCAGCTCAGGCTTGAACACTGAAGCTTTCTTT	CASSSGLNTEAFF
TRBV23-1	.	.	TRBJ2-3	TGCGCCAGCAGTCCAATGGACAGAATTAGAAGTGATACGCAGTATTTT	CASSPMDRIRSDTQYF
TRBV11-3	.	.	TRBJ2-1	TGTGCCAGCAGCGCCCTGGAGAGGGCCTACAATGAGCAGTTCTTC	CASSALERAYNEQFF
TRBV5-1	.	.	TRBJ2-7	TGCGCCAGCAGTTTGGACTGGTCCTACGAGCAGTACTTC	CASSLDWSYEQYF
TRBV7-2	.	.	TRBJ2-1	TGTGCCAGCAGCTTCAGTTTAGCGGACAATGAGCAGTTCTTC	CASSFSLADNEQFF
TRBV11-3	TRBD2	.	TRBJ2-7	TGTGCCAGCAGCTTACGGACTAGGAGCCACGAGCAGTACTTC	CASSLRTRSHEQYF
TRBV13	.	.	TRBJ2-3	TGTGCCAGCAGCGCTAGGAGCACAGATACGCAGTATTTT	CASSARSTDTQYF
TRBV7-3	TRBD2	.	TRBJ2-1	TGTGCCAGCAGCTCCTCGGGACTAGCGGGAATCAATGAGCAGTTCTTC	CASSSSGLAGINEQFF
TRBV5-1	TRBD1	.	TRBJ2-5	TGCGCCAGCAGCTCGCCGGGACAGGGTTACGAGACCCAGTACTTC	CASSSPGQGYETQYF
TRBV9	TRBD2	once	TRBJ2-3	TGTGCCAGCAGCCCATGGACGACTAGCGGACGCACAGATACGCAGTATTTT	CASSPWTTSGRTDTQYF
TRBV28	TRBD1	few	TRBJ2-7	TGTGCCAGCAGTTTAGGAGACAGGGCTGCCGAGCAGTACTTC	CASSLGDRAAEQYF
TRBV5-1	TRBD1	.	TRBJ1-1	TGCGCCAGCAGCTTGTACAGGGGGAACACTGAAGCTTTCTTT	CASSLYRGNTEAFF
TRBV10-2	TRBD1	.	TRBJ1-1	TGCGCCTGTCACGGACAGGGGAACACTGAAGCTTTCTTT	CACHGQGNTEAFF